Below are 2 T cell receptor beta chains sequenced from a single sample in a study of cytomegalovirus exposure and HLA in healthy donors. PCR involved 60 Vbeta and 13 Jbeta primers. The method was immunoSEQ multiplex PCR; TCRdb's version includes in-frame clones alone and lacks a portion of them. In the table there are around 110,000 clones, roughly 66% of which are singletons. The source material was PBMCs. Receptor source: a woman in her twenties or thirties in good health and CMV-seronegative.

The chain carries TRBV28 and TRBJ2-3; D is ambiguous. Trimming left V 6 bases short and J 4 bases short, with 5 bases between. The CDR3 sequence is 11 residues long. Germline CDR1 reads MDHEN; CDR2 reads SYDVKM. CDR3 in DNA: TGTGCCAGCAGACGCGCAGATACGCAGTATTTT. Amino acids: CASRRADTQYF.

A few counts support this clone. V is TRBV11-2 and J is TRBJ1-4; 7 nucleotides match TRBD1. The CDR3 length is 14 residues. The ends lost 2 bases at V and 8 bases at J; junction bases unmatched: 5. In germline, CDR1 is SGHAT, CDR2 FQNNGV. The CDR3 loop is CASSLRQGPEKLFF. The DNA for the CDR3 is TGTGCCAGCAGCTTAAGACAGGGCCCCGAAAAACTGTTTTTT.